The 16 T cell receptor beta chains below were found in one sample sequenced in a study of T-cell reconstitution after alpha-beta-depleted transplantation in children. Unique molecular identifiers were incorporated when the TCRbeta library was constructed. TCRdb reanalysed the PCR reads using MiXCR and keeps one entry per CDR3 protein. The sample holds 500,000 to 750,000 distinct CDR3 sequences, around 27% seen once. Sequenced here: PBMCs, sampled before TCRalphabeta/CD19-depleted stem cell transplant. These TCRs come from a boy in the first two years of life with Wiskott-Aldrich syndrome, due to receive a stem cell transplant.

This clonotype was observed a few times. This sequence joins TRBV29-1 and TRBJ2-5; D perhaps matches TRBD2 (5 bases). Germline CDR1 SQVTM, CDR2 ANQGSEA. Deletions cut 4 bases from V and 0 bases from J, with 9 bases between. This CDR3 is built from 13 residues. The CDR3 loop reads CSVAGVYQETQYF. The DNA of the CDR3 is TGCAGCGTTGCCGGGGTTTACCAAGAGACCCAGTACTTC.

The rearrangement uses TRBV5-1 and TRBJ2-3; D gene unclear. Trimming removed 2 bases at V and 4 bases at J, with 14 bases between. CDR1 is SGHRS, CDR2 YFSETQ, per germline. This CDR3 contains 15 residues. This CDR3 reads CASSLTNSAADTQYF. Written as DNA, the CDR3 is TGCGCCAGCAGCTTAACAAACTCTGCTGCAGATACGCAGTATTTT.

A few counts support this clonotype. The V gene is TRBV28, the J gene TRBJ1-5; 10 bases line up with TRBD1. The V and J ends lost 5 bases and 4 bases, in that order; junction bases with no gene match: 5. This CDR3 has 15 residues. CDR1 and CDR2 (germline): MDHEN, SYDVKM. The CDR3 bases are TGTGCCAGCAGTGAGGGACAGGGGAAGAATCAGCCCCAGCATTTT. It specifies CASSEGQGKNQPQHF.

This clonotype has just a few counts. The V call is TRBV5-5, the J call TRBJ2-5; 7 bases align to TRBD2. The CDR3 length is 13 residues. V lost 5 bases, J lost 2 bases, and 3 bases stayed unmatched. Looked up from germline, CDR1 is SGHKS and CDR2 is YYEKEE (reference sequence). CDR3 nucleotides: TGTGCCAGCAGTACGGGGGGACAAGAGACCCAGTACTTC. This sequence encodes CASSTGGQETQYF.

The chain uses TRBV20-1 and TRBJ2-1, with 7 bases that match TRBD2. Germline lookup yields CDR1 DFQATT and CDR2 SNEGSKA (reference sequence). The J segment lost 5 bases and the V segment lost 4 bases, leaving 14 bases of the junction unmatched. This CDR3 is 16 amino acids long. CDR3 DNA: TGCAGTGCTAACACCCGGGTACTAGCGTCGAACAATGAGCAGTTCTTC. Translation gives CSANTRVLASNNEQFF.

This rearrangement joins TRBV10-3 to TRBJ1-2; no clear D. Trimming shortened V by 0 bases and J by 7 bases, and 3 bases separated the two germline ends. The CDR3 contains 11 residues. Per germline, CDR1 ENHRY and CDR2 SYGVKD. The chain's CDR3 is CAISESRGYTF. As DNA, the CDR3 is TGTGCCATCAGTGAGTCGCGTGGCTACACCTTC.

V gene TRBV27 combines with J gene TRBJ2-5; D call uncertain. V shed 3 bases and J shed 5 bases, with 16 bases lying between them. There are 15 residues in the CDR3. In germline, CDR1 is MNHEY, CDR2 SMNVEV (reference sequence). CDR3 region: CASSFLNRRLETQYF. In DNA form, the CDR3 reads TGTGCCAGCAGTTTCCTAAACCGACGACTGGAGACCCAGTACTTC.

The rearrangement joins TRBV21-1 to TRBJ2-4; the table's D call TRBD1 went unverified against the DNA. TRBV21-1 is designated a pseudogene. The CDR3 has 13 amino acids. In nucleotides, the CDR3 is TGTGCCAGCAGCAAGCACCCGGGCAGGGGATGGTACTTC. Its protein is CASSKHPGRGWYF.

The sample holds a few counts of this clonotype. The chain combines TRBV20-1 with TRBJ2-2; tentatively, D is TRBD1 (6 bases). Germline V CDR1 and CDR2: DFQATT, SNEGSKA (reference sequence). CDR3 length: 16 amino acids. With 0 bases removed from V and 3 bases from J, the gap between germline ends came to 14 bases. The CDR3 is CSARDLARGYTGELFF. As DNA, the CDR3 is TGCAGTGCTAGAGATCTTGCCAGGGGATACACCGGGGAGCTGTTTTTT.

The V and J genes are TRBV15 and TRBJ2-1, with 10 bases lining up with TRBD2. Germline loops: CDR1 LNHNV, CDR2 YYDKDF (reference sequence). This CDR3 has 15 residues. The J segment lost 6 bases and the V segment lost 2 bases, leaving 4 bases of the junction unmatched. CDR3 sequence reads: CATSRSLAGVNEQFF. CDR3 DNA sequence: TGTGCCACCAGCAGAAGCCTAGCGGGGGTCAATGAGCAGTTCTTC.

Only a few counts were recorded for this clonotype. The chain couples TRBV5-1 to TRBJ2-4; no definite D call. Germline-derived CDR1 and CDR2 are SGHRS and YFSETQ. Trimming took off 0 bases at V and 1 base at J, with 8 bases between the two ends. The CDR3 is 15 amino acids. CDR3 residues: CASSLGLTAKNIQYF. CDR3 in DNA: TGCGCCAGCAGCTTGGGGCTAACGGCCAAAAACATTCAGTACTTC.

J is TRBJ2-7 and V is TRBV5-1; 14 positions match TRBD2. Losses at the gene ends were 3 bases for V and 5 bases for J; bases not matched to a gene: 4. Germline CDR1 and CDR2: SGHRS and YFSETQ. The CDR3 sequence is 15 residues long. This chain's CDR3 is CASSWGGLAGDEQYF. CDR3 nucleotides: TGCGCCAGCAGCTGGGGGGGACTAGCGGGAGACGAGCAGTACTTC.

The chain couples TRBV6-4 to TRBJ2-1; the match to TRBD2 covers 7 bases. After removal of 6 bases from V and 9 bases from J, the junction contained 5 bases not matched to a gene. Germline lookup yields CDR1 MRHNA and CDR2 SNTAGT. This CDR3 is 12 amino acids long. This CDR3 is CASRTSFGEQFF. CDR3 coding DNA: TGTGCCAGCAGGACTAGCTTCGGTGAGCAGTTCTTC.

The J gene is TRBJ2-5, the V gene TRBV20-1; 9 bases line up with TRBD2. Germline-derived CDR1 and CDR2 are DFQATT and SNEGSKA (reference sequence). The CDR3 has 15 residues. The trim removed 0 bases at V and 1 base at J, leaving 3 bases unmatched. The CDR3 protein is CSARDWREGQETQYF. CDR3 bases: TGCAGTGCTAGAGATTGGCGGGAGGGCCAAGAGACCCAGTACTTC.

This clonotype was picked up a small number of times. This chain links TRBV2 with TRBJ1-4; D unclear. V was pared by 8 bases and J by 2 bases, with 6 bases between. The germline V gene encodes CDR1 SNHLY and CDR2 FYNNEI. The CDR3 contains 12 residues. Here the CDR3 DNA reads TGTGCCAGCGGATTTACTAATGAAAAACTGTTTTTT. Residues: CASGFTNEKLFF.

The CDR3 nucleotides read TGCGCCAGCAGCTTGGAGGCAGACGGGGAGCTGTTTTTT. As protein: CASSLEADGELFF. The chain joins TRBV5-1 to TRBJ2-2; D not resolved. The CDR3 sequence is 13 residues long. Per the germline V gene, CDR1 is SGHRS and CDR2 is YFSETQ. Trimming shortened V by 0 bases and J by 7 bases, and 7 bases separated the two germline ends.